The 16 T cell receptor beta chains below come from one sample, sequenced in a study of blood T cell repertoires in COVID-19. Profiling relied on immunoSEQ multiplex PCR, and the TCRdb table lists in-frame clones only, not all of them. This table holds roughly 110,000 clones, around 90% found once. Material for sequencing was peripheral blood. Receptors originate from a woman under 40 with acute or convalescent COVID-19.

The V gene is TRBV6-2 or TRBV6-3, the J gene TRBJ1-4; possible D gene TRBD1, 6 bases. Deletions cut 0 bases from V and 6 bases from J, with 14 bases between. The length of the CDR3 is 16 residues. Per the germline V gene, CDR1 is MNHEY and CDR2 is SVGEGT. This CDR3 is CASSYSLGTRDEKLFF. Written as DNA, the CDR3 is TGTGCCAGCAGTTACTCGCTTGGGACACGGGATGAAAAACTGTTTTTT.

The J gene is TRBJ2-7, the V gene TRBV5-5; TRBD1 is a possible D gene (6 bases). V gave up 4 bases and J gave up 2 bases, with 13 bases separating them. The CDR3 is made up of 14 amino acids. Germline V gene lookup returns CDR1 SGHKS and CDR2 YYEKEE (reference sequence). The CDR3 spells CASSSPGTTYEQYF. CDR3 in DNA: TGTGCCAGCAGCAGTCCCGGGACAACCTACGAGCAGTACTTC.

This sequence joins TRBV6-4 and TRBJ2-5; TRBD2 matches 9 bases. J gave up 4 bases and V 3 bases, and 3 bases lay outside the gene matches. The CDR3 sequence is 14 residues long. Germline values: CDR1 MRHNA, CDR2 SNTAGT. The CDR3 loop reads CASSELAGGETQYF. CDR3 in DNA: TGTGCCAGCAGTGAACTAGCGGGTGGAGAGACCCAGTACTTC.

The gene calls are TRBV2 and TRBJ1-2; 8 bases are a match to TRBD1. V shed 2 bases and J 7 bases; nucleotides not matched to a gene: 12. CDR1 is SNHLY and CDR2 is FYNNEI in the germline V gene. The CDR3 length is 16 residues. The CDR3 coding sequence is TGTGCCAGCAGTGAATGGATGGTCAGGGGGCTTACTGGCTACACCTTC. It is translated as CASSEWMVRGLTGYTF.

The chain carries TRBV6-6 and TRBJ1-2, with 10 bases fitting TRBD1. The trim removed 6 bases at V and 8 bases at J, leaving 12 bases unmatched. The germline V gene has CDR1 MNHNY and CDR2 SVGAGI (reference sequence). This CDR3 comprises 15 residues. The CDR3 loop reads CASSKGQGSLEGYTF. Here the CDR3 DNA reads TGTGCCAGCAGCAAGGGACAGGGGTCCCTGGAGGGCTACACCTTC.

The chain has TRBV10-2 and TRBJ2-7; a weak D match, TRBD2 (6 bases). This CDR3 region has 12 residues. The germline V and J ends were trimmed by 7 bases and 2 bases, with 9 bases remaining between them. Germline CDR1 WSHSY, CDR2 SAAADI. The CDR3 coding sequence is TGCGCCAGCACCCCGGGGGCCTACGAGCAGTACTTC. This encodes CASTPGAYEQYF.

Here the CDR3 reads CASSLAPDYGYTF. CDR3 nucleotides: TGTGCCAGCAGTTTAGCCCCAGACTATGGCTACACCTTC. The chain has TRBV28 and TRBJ1-2; D is unresolved. The CDR3 extends over 13 amino acids. Germline CDR1 and CDR2: MDHEN and SYDVKM. The ends were cut back, 2 bases at V and 3 bases at J, with 7 bases in the middle.

This sequence joins TRBV2 and TRBJ1-1; D might be TRBD1 (6 bases). CDR1 and CDR2 from the germline V gene are SNHLY and FYNNEI. The V gene lost 5 bases and the J gene lost 5 bases, with 12 bases spanning the gap. The CDR3 sequence is 13 residues long. DNA of the CDR3: TGTGCCAGCAGTCGGACAGAAGGGACTGAAGCTTTCTTT. It specifies CASSRTEGTEAFF.

V and J are TRBV11-2 and TRBJ2-5; TRBD2 agrees at 8 bases. This CDR3 spans 15 amino acids. CDR1 is SGHAT and CDR2 is FQNNGV in the germline V gene. The V gene end was trimmed by 1 base and the J gene end by 1 base; junction bases not matched to a gene: 2. The CDR3 DNA follows: TGTGCCAGCAGCTTAGTGGCGGGAGGCCAAGAGACCCAGTACTTC. Encoded protein: CASSLVAGGQETQYF.

The rearrangement uses TRBV4-3 and TRBJ2-2; 9 bases are shared with TRBD1. Germline CDR1 LGHNA, CDR2 YSLEER. Trimming removed 0 bases from V and 5 bases from J; junction bases left unmatched: 7. The CDR3 has 17 residues. The CDR3 bases are TGCGCCAGCAGCCAAGATGGGACAGGGTTGGGGACCGGGGAGCTGTTTTTT. This gives the protein CASSQDGTGLGTGELFF.

This clone was observed a single time. The J gene is TRBJ2-6, the V gene TRBV27; 8 bases match TRBD1. V dropped 7 bases and J dropped 13; count of bases not matched to a gene: 9. This CDR3 spans 13 amino acids. Germline V gene data show CDR1 as MNHEY and CDR2 as SMNVEV (reference sequence). The CDR3 coding sequence is TGTGCCAGCACCCTCGTCGGACAGGGAGTCCTGACTTTC. Protein: CASTLVGQGVLTF.

This chain connects TRBV3-1 (or the pseudogene TRBV3-2) to TRBJ2-1; TRBD2 agrees at 9 bases. This CDR3 is 15 amino acids long. The V and J ends lost 4 bases and 5 bases, in that order; junction bases with no gene match: 6. Germline-derived CDR1 and CDR2 are LGHDT and YNNKEL (reference sequence). DNA of the CDR3: TGTGCCAGCAGCCCCCTAGCGGGGAACGACAATGAGCAGTTCTTC. Its translation: CASSPLAGNDNEQFF.

The chain combines TRBV6-6 with TRBJ1-1; 9 bases fit TRBD1. V was pared by 2 bases and J by 5 bases, with 3 bases of the junction left unmatched. Per germline, CDR1 MNHNY and CDR2 SVGAGI (reference sequence). The CDR3 has 14 residues. CDR3 region: CASSYGQGITEAFF. CDR3 in DNA: TGTGCCAGCAGTTACGGACAGGGGATAACTGAAGCTTTCTTT.

The genes are TRBV7-2 and TRBJ2-5; 8 bases align to TRBD1. After removal of 6 bases from V and 1 base from J, the junction contained 4 bases not matched to a gene. Germline lookup yields CDR1 SGHTA and CDR2 FQGNSA. The CDR3 sequence is 14 residues long. CDR3 residues: CASRTDRAQETQYF. CDR3 bases: TGTGCCAGCAGGACGGACAGGGCCCAAGAGACCCAGTACTTC. The full variable domain, completed using reference TRBV7-2 and TRBJ2-5, is GAGVSQSPSNKVTEKGKDVELRCDPISGHTALYWYRQSLGQGLEFLIYFQGNSAPDKSGLPSDRFSAERTGGSVSTLTIQRTQQEDSAVYLCASRTDRAQETQYFGPGTRLLVL.

The V and J genes are TRBV5-1 and TRBJ1-2, with 9 bases fitting TRBD1. Germline trimming cut 6 bases from V and 5 bases from J; bases unmatched to any gene: 5. From germline, CDR1 is SGHRS and CDR2 YFSETQ. The CDR3 has 13 amino acids. CDR3 coding DNA: TGCGCCAGCACCGGGACAGGGTATTATGGCTACACCTTC. Translated, it gives CASTGTGYYGYTF.

V usage is TRBV20-1 and J usage is TRBJ2-1, with a weak D call TRBD2 (6 bases). Germline V gives CDR1 DFQATT, CDR2 SNEGSKA (reference sequence). This CDR3 has 17 amino acids. The V and J ends lost 3 bases and 0 bases respectively, with 18 bases between them. The CDR3 nucleotides are TGCAGTGCTAGTGGGGACTCCCGATTGAGCTCCTACAATGAGCAGTTCTTC. It codes for CSASGDSRLSSYNEQFF.